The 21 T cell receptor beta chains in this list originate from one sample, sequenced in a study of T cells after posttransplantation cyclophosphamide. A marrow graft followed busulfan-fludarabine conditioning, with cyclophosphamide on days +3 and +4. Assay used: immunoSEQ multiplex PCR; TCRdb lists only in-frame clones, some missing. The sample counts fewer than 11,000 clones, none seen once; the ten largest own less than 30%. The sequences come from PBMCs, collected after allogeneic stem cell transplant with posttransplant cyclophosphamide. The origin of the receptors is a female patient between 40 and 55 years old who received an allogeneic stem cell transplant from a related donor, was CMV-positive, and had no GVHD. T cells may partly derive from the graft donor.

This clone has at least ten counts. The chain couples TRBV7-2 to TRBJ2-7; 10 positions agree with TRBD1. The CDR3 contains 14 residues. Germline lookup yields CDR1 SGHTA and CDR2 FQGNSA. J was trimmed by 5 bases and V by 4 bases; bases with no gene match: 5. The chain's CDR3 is CASSSDRGLDEQYF. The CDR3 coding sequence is TGTGCCAGCAGCTCCGACAGGGGGCTCGACGAGCAGTACTTC.

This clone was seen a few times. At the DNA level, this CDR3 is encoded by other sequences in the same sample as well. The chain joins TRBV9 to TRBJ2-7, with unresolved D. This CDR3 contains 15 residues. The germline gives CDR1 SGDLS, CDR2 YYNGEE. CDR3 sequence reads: CAIIFKQKTAYEQYF. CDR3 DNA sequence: TGTGCTATTATTTTCAAACAGAAGACGGCATACGAGCAGTACTTC.

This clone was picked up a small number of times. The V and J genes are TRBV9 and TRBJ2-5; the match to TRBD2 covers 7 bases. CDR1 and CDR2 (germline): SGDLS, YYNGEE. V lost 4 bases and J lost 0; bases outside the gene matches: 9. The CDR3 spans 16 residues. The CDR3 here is CASSSPREGYQETQYF. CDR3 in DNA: TGTGCCAGCAGCTCCCCTAGGGAGGGGTACCAAGAGACCCAGTACTTC.

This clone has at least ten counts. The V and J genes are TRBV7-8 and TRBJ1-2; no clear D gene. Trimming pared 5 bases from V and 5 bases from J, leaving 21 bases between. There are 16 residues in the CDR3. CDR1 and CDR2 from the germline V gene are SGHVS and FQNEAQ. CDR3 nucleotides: TGTGCCAGCAGCCAGATGTTGCCGGGCACGGGGTATGGCTACACCTTC. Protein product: CASSQMLPGTGYGYTF. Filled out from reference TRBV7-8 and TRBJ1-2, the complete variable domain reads GAGVSQSPRYKVAKRGQDVALRCDPISGHVSLFWYQQALGQGPEFLTYFQNEAQLDKSGLPSDRFFAERPEGSVSTLKIQRTQQEDSAVYLCASSQMLPGTGYGYTFGSGTRLTVV.

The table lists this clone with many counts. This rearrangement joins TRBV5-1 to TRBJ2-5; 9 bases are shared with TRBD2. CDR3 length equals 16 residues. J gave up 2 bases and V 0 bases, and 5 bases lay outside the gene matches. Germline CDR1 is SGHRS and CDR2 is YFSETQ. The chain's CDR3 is CASSLAGGGVQETQYF. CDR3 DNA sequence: TGCGCCAGCAGCTTGGCCGGCGGGGGGGTTCAAGAGACCCAGTACTTC.

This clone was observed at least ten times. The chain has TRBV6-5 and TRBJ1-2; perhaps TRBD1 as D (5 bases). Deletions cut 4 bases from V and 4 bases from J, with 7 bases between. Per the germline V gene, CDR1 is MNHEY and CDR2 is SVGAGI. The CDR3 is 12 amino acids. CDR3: CASSSQGYGYTF. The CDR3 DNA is TGTGCCAGCAGTTCCCAGGGCTATGGCTACACCTTC.

The CDR3 DNA is TGCAGCGTCCTTCCAGGGACAGGGGCAACCGGGGAGCTGTTTTTT. Residues: CSVLPGTGATGELFF. V gene TRBV29-1 combines with J gene TRBJ2-2; TRBD1 agrees at 10 bases. CDR1 is SQVTM, CDR2 ANQGSEA, per germline. This CDR3 has 15 amino acids. Unmatched junction bases numbered 9, after V lost 6 bases and J lost 5 bases.

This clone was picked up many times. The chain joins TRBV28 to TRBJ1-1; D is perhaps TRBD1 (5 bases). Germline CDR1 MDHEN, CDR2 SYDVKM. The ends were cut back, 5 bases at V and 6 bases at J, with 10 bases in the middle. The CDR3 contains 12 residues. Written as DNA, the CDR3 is TGTGCCAGCAGTCTCTCGGGGGCTGAAGCTTTCTTT. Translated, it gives CASSLSGAEAFF.

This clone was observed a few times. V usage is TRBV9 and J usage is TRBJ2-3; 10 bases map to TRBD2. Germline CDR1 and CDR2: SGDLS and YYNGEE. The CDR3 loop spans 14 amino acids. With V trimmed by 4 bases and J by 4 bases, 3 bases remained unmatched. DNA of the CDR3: TGTGCCAGCAGCCCGGGGACTAGCGCAGATACGCAGTATTTT. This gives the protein CASSPGTSADTQYF. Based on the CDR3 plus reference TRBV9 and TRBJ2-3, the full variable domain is DSGVTQTPKHLITATGQRVTLRCSPRSGDLSVYWYQQSLDQGLQFLIQYYNGEERAKGNILERFSAQQFPDLHSELNLSSLELGDSALYFCASSPGTSADTQYFGPGTRLTVL.

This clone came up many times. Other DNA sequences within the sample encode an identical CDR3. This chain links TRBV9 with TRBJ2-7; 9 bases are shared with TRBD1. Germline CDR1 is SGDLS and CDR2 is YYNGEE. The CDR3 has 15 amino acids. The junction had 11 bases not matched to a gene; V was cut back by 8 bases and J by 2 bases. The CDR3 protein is CASSFGQGTAYEQYF. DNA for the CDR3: TGTGCCAGTAGTTTCGGACAGGGGACGGCCTACGAGCAGTACTTC.

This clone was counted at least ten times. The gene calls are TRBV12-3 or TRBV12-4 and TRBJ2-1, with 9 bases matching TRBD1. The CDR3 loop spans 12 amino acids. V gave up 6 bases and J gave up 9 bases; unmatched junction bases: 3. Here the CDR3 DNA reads TGTGCCAGCAGAGGGACAGGGCTTGAGCAGTTCTTC. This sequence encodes CASRGTGLEQFF.

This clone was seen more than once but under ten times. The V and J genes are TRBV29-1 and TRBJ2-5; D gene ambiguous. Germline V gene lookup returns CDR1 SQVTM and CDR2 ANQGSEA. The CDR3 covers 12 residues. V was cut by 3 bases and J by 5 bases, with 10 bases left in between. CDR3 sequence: CSVEEGSETQYF. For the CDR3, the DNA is TGCAGCGTTGAGGAAGGGTCGGAGACCCAGTACTTC. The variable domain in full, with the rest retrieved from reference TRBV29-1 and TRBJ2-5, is SAVISQKPSRDICQRGTSLTIQCQVDSQVTMMFWYRQQPGQSLTLIATANQGSEATYESGFVIDKFPISRPNLTFSTLTVSNMSPEDSSIYLCSVEEGSETQYFGPGTRLLVL.

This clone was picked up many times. The CDR3 DNA sequence: TGTGCCAGCTCGGGACAGGGAAGGGTCGGGGAGCTGTTTTTT. This codes for CASSGQGRVGELFF. The chain combines TRBV5-6 with TRBJ2-2; 9 bases match TRBD1. The CDR3 spans 14 residues. CDR1 and CDR2 (germline): SGHDT, YYEEEE. V lost 7 bases and J lost 7; bases outside the gene matches: 8.

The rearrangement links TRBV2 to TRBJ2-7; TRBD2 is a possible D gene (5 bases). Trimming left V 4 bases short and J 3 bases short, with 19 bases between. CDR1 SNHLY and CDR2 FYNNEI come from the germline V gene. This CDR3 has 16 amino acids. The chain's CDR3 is CASSAAPTGINYEQYF. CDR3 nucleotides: TGTGCCAGCAGTGCAGCGCCCACGGGGATAAACTACGAGCAGTACTTC.

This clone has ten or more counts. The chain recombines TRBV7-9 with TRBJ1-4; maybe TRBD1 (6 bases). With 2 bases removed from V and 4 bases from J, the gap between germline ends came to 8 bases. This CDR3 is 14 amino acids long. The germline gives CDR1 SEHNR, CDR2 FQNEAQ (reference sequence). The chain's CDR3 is CASSLRGINEKLFF. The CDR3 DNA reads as TGTGCCAGCAGCTTAAGGGGGATTAATGAAAAACTGTTTTTT.

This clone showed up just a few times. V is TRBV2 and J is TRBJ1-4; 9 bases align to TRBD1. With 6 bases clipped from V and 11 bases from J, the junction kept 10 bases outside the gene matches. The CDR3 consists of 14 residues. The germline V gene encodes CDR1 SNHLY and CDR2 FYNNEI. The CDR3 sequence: CASRQQGAGWKLFF. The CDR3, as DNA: TGTGCCAGCAGGCAACAGGGGGCCGGTTGGAAACTGTTTTTT.

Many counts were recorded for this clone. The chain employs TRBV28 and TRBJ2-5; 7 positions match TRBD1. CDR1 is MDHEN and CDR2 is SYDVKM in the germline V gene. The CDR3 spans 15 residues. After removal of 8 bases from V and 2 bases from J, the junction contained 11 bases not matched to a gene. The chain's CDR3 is CASGQDMGVQETQYF. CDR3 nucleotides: TGTGCCAGCGGACAGGATATGGGGGTTCAAGAGACCCAGTACTTC.

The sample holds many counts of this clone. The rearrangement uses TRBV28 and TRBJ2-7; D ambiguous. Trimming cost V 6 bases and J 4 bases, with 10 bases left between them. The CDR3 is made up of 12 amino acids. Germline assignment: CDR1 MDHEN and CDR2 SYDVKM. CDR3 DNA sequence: TGTGCCAGCAGCATCCAAGGGTACGAGCAGTACTTC. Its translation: CASSIQGYEQYF.

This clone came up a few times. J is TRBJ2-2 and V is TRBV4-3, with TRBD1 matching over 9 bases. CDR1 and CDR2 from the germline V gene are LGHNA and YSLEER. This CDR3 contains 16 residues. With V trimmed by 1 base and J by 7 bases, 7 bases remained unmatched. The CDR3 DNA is TGCGCCAGCAGCCAAGGGGACAGGGAATTTGGCGGGGAGCTGTTTTTT. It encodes CASSQGDREFGGELFF.

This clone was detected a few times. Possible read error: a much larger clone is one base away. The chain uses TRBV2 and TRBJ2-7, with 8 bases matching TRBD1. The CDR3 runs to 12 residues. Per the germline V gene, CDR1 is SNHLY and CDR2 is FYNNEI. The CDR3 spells CAGSDRGYEQYF. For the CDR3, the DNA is TGTGCCGGCAGCGACAGGGGATACGAGCAGTACTTC. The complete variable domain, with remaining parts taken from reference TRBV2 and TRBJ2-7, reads EPEVTQTPSHQVTQMGQEVILRCVPISNHLYFYWYRQILGQKVEFLVSFYNNEISEKSEIFDDQFSVERPDGSNFTLKIRSTKLEDSAMYFCAGSDRGYEQYFGPGTRLTVT.

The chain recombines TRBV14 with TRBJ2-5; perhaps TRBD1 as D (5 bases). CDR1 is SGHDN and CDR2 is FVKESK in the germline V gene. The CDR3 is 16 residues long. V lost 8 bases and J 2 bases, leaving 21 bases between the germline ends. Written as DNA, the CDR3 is TGTGCCAGCTCATCACGAAGGGGTCCAGGGCAAGAGACCCAGTACTTC. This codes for CASSSRRGPGQETQYF.